The 2 T cell receptor beta chains in this list originate from one sample, sequenced in a study of CD8 T cells in ankylosing spondylitis. TCRdb redid the calling of the 5' RACE reads with MiXCR, one entry per CDR3 protein. The profile shows hundreds of thousands of distinct CDR3 sequences, about 9.1% of them singletons. Sequencing was performed on blood, either unsorted or a sorted T cell fraction (not recorded which). All receptors come from a male donor with ankylosing spondylitis or in good health (not recorded which).

This clonotype occurred a few times. The chain carries TRBV7-2 and TRBJ2-2; possible D gene TRBD1, 7 bases. CDR3 length equals 15 residues. Between the trimmed V and J ends, which lost 0 bases and 5 bases, there was a span of 10 bases. Germline V gene sequence: CDR1 SGHTA, CDR2 FQGNSA. The CDR3, as DNA: TGTGCCAGCAGCTTAGCCCCAGGGGGGACCGGGGAGCTGTTTTTT. Translated, it gives CASSLAPGGTGELFF.

CDR3 amino acids: CASSYQAQPQHF. The CDR3 DNA reads TGTGCCAGCAGTTATCAAGCACAGCCCCAGCATTTT. This sequence joins TRBV6-2 or TRBV6-3 and TRBJ1-5, with D unclear. Per germline, CDR1 MNHEY and CDR2 SVGEGT. Trimming took off 3 bases at V and 7 bases at J, with 7 bases between the two ends. The CDR3 has 12 residues.